This T cell receptor (beta chain) emerged from a study of T cell responses to AZD1222 COVID-19 vaccine. This clone was counted only a few times. TCRdb keeps only in-frame clones here, not all; method: immunoSEQ multiplex PCR. The sample holds tens of thousands of clones, 87% seen once. This CDR3 contains 15 residues. Germline V gives CDR1 SGHTA, CDR2 FQGNSA. V lost 5 bases, J lost 8 bases, and 5 bases stayed unmatched. The chain recombines TRBV7-2 with TRBJ2-4; 14 bases are a match to TRBD2. This specimen consisted of peripheral blood, obtained 28 days after the second AZD1222 dose. This receptor was taken from an adult who received the AZD1222 COVID-19 vaccine. CDR3 nucleotides: TGTGCCAGCAGCCCTGGGACTAGCGGGGGTTACATTCAGTACTTC. Translating gives CASSPGTSGGYIQYF.